Presented here are 22 T cell receptor beta chains from one specimen sequenced in a study of T-cell reconstitution after alpha-beta-depleted transplantation in children. Unique molecular identifiers were used to barcode this TCRbeta library. TCRdb reprocessed the PCR reads with MiXCR, giving one entry per CDR3 protein. Among around 500,000 distinct CDR3 sequences listed, about 21% were seen once. This sample comprised PBMCs, mostly from graft donor cells, obtained 360 days after TCRalphabeta/CD19-depleted stem cell transplant. The receptors were sampled from a boy in the first two years of life who had a stem cell transplant for acute myeloid leukemia, so the T cells may come from the graft donor.

Ten or more counts support this clonotype. This rearrangement joins TRBV5-5 to TRBJ2-4, with 7 nucleotides matching TRBD1. The length of the CDR3 is 14 residues. Trimming removed 4 bases from V and 0 bases from J; junction bases left unmatched: 1. In germline, CDR1 is SGHKS, CDR2 YYEKEE (reference sequence). Written as DNA, the CDR3 is TGTGCCAGCAGCGGGACAGTAGCCAAAAACATTCAGTACTTC. It codes for CASSGTVAKNIQYF.

This clonotype was found many times. The rearrangement joins TRBV6-2 or TRBV6-3 to TRBJ2-1; no definite D call. V lost 5 bases to trimming and J lost 10 bases, with 12 bases between them. Germline loops: CDR1 MNHEY, CDR2 SVGEGT. The CDR3 is 12 amino acids. The CDR3 region has the DNA TGTGCCAGCAGTACAGCCCGTAAGGAGCAGTTCTTC. Encoded protein: CASSTARKEQFF.

The sample holds one count of this clonotype. The conserved final phenylalanine or tryptophan is absent from the CDR3, which likely points to a read error. The chain has TRBV5-1 and TRBJ2-7, with D uncertain. There are 13 residues in the CDR3. The germline V gene has CDR1 SGHRS and CDR2 YFSETQ. Deletions cut 6 bases from V and 1 base from J, with 11 bases between. The CDR3 protein is CASNKVSSYEQYD. DNA of the CDR3: TGCGCCAGCAACAAGGTCAGTTCCTACGAGCAGTACGAC.

The rearrangement links TRBV9 to TRBJ2-3; 9 nucleotides line up with TRBD2. Germline V gene lookup returns CDR1 SGDLS and CDR2 YYNGEE. Trimming took 4 bases from V and 3 from J; bases not matched to a gene: 6. This CDR3 comprises 15 residues. The CDR3 DNA reads as TGTGCCAGCAGCTCGATAGCGGGGGCGACAGATACGCAGTATTTT. Residues: CASSSIAGATDTQYF.

Concerning this clonotype itself: Mismatch with germline at one junction end may stem from a read error. V and J are TRBV28 and TRBJ2-1; D unresolved. The CDR3 is 15 amino acids. CDR1 is MDHEN and CDR2 is SYDVKM in the germline V gene. The CDR3 loop is CASSLRLFSHNEQFF. For the CDR3, the DNA is TGTGCCAGCAGTCTCAGGCTCTTCTCCCACAATGAGCAGTTCTTC.

This clonotype was seen many times. The chain is built from TRBV20-1 and TRBJ2-1; possible D gene TRBD1, 6 bases. Trimming left V 1 base short and J 8 bases short, with 12 bases between. The CDR3 length is 13 residues. CDR1 DFQATT and CDR2 SNEGSKA come from the germline V gene (reference sequence). CDR3 coding DNA: TGCAGTGCTAGAGTCAGCAGGGGATATGAGCAGTTCTTC. It yields the protein CSARVSRGYEQFF.

This clonotype turned up a few times. The CDR3 here is CASSLFAGTEAFF. CDR3 DNA: TGTGCCAGCAGTTTATTCGCAGGCACTGAAGCTTTCTTT. V usage is TRBV28 and J usage is TRBJ1-1; the D is unclear. The CDR3 extends over 13 amino acids. Germline V gives CDR1 MDHEN, CDR2 SYDVKM. Trimming removed 1 base from V and 4 bases from J, with 7 bases in between.

The chain has TRBV5-1 and TRBJ2-7; maybe TRBD1 (5 bases). CDR3 length: 14 amino acids. Trimming removed 0 bases at V and 3 bases at J, with 10 bases between. Looked up from germline, CDR1 is SGHRS and CDR2 is YFSETQ. This chain's CDR3 is CASSLGGMSYEQYF. The CDR3 DNA follows: TGCGCCAGCAGCTTGGGGGGCATGAGCTACGAGCAGTACTTC.

The rearrangement uses TRBV20-1 and TRBJ2-1; 7 nucleotides match TRBD1. V dropped 8 bases and J dropped 8; count of bases not matched to a gene: 9. The CDR3 loop spans 12 amino acids. CDR1 DFQATT and CDR2 SNEGSKA come from the germline V gene (reference sequence). The CDR3 nucleotides are TGCAGTTACCACCCGCAGGGGGATGAGCAGTTCTTC. Translated, it gives CSYHPQGDEQFF.

V is TRBV10-3 and J is TRBJ2-5, with 7 bases identical to TRBD2. Germline CDR1 reads ENHRY; CDR2 reads SYGVKD. Germline trimming cut 6 bases from V and 1 base from J; bases unmatched to any gene: 5. CDR3 size: 14 residues. CDR3: CAISPSGAQETQYF. CDR3 sequence (DNA): TGTGCCATCAGCCCGAGCGGGGCCCAAGAGACCCAGTACTTC.

The rearrangement joins TRBV7-9 to TRBJ1-3, with 11 bases lining up with TRBD1. CDR1 and CDR2 (germline): SEHNR, FQNEAQ (reference sequence). The CDR3 has 16 amino acids. After removal of 5 bases from V and 2 bases from J, the junction contained 5 bases not matched to a gene. In nucleotides, the CDR3 is TGTGCCAGCAGCCCGCCGGGACAGGGGGCTGGAAACACCATATATTTT. As protein: CASSPPGQGAGNTIYF.

This clonotype was seen a few times. V is TRBV20-1 and J is TRBJ1-5; 9 bases are a match to TRBD1. The J segment lost 7 bases and the V segment lost 4 bases, leaving 11 bases of the junction unmatched. This CDR3 is 15 amino acids long. The germline V gene has CDR1 DFQATT and CDR2 SNEGSKA (reference sequence). The CDR3 is CSATLQGAFAQPQHF. CDR3 DNA sequence: TGCAGTGCTACTTTACAGGGGGCTTTCGCCCAGCCCCAGCATTTT.

CDR3 DNA sequence: TGTGCCAGCAGCGGGGGTACGAGGACTAGCACAGATACGCAGTATTTT. It encodes CASSGGTRTSTDTQYF. The gene calls are TRBV12-3 or TRBV12-4 and TRBJ2-3, with D tentatively TRBD2 (6 bases). CDR3 length: 16 residues. Trimming took off 6 bases at V and 0 bases at J, with 16 bases between the two ends.

This rearrangement joins TRBV7-9 to TRBJ2-5; D may be TRBD1 or TRBD2 (5 bases each). Germline V gene data show CDR1 as SEHNR and CDR2 as FQNEAQ (reference sequence). V lost 4 bases to trimming and J lost 4 bases, with 19 bases between them. This CDR3 spans 16 amino acids. In DNA form, the CDR3 reads TGTGCCAGCAGCTGGACCTGGGACGGAGGAGGAGAGACCCAGTACTTC. This translates into CASSWTWDGGGETQYF.

The V call is TRBV20-1, the J call TRBJ2-5; 9 bases are a match to TRBD1. Germline V gives CDR1 DFQATT, CDR2 SNEGSKA (reference sequence). With 2 bases clipped from V and 5 bases from J, the junction kept 3 bases outside the gene matches. The CDR3 contains 13 residues. The DNA for the CDR3 is TGCAGTGCTAGAACCGGGACAGGGGAGACCCAGTACTTC. Amino acids: CSARTGTGETQYF.

This rearrangement joins TRBV5-4 to TRBJ2-2; D unresolved. The CDR3 length is 16 residues. The V end lost 4 bases, the J end lost 7 bases, and 20 bases lay between the germline ends. Per the germline V gene, CDR1 is SGHNT and CDR2 is YYREEE (reference sequence). The CDR3 DNA reads as TGTGCCAGCAGCGCCTCCCGGTACGGATTTAGCGGGGAGCTGTTTTTT. This encodes CASSASRYGFSGELFF. The whole variable domain, filled in from reference TRBV5-4 and TRBJ2-2, reads ETGVTQSPTHLIKTRGQQVTLRCSSQSGHNTVSWYQQALGQGPQFIFQYYREEENGRGNFPPRFSGLQFPNYSSELNVNALELDDSALYLCASSASRYGFSGELFFGEGSRLTVL.

There are a few counts of this clonotype. The chain joins TRBV20-1 to TRBJ1-5, with 7 bases lining up with TRBD1. The CDR3 extends over 16 amino acids. CDR1 and CDR2 from the germline V gene are DFQATT and SNEGSKA (reference sequence). J was trimmed by 0 bases and V by 5 bases; bases with no gene match: 10. CDR3 sequence reads: CSARRDSSYSNQPQHF. DNA of the CDR3: TGCAGTGCTCGCCGGGACAGCAGTTATAGCAATCAGCCCCAGCATTTT.

In this sample, this clonotype turned up many times. This sequence joins TRBV5-4 and TRBJ1-5; 9 positions match TRBD1. Germline CDR1 and CDR2: SGHNT and YYREEE (reference sequence). CDR3 size: 15 residues. V was clipped by 3 bases and J by 3 bases; unmatched bases: 4. The CDR3 here is CASSYGTGHNQPQHF. CDR3 nucleotides: TGTGCCAGCAGCTACGGGACAGGGCACAATCAGCCCCAGCATTTT.

The chain has TRBV15 and TRBJ2-7; D call uncertain. Germline V gene data show CDR1 as LNHNV and CDR2 as YYDKDF (reference sequence). Trimming took 5 bases from V and 1 from J, leaving 12 bases between them. CDR3 length: 14 residues. The CDR3 DNA is TGTGCCACCAGCCCCGGAACAGTTTCCTACGAGCAGTACTTC. Its protein product is CATSPGTVSYEQYF.

This clonotype has a handful of counts. The genes are TRBV4-2 and TRBJ2-6; D not resolved. With 3 bases removed from V and 2 bases from J, the gap between germline ends came to 11 bases. The germline CDR1 and CDR2 sequences are LGHNA and YNFKEQ. The length of the CDR3 is 16 residues. The CDR3 sequence: CASSHEVGPGANVLTF. Here the CDR3 DNA reads TGTGCCAGCAGCCATGAGGTAGGGCCTGGGGCCAACGTCCTGACTTTC.

The chain employs TRBV12-3 or TRBV12-4 and TRBJ1-4; D might be TRBD1 (5 bases). Trimming cost V 3 bases and J 7 bases, with 9 bases left between them. The CDR3 extends over 13 amino acids. The DNA for the CDR3 is TGTGCCAGCAGTTTTAGTGGGACTGAAAAACTGTTTTTT. Its protein is CASSFSGTEKLFF.

This clonotype was detected only a few times. The chain carries TRBV5-1 and TRBJ2-3, with 7 positions matching TRBD1. The V segment lost 3 bases and the J segment 3 bases; nucleotides outside the gene matches: 7. The germline V gene has CDR1 SGHRS and CDR2 YFSETQ. This CDR3 is 15 amino acids long. The CDR3 DNA is TGCGCCAGCAGCTCTGGGGCGGACAGGACAGATACGCAGTATTTT. Protein: CASSSGADRTDTQYF.